The next 21 T cell receptor beta chains were all read from a single sample in a study of blood T cell repertoires in COVID-19. Clones were sequenced by immunoSEQ multiplex PCR, and TCRdb holds only the in-frame ones, with some missing. The sample contains approximately 150,000 clones, around nine tenths of which appear only once. The sample consisted of peripheral blood. The receptors come from a woman between 50 and 59 years old with active or convalescent COVID-19.

J is TRBJ1-1 and V is TRBV29-1; no definite D call. CDR1 and CDR2 from the germline V gene are SQVTM and ANQGSEA. The CDR3 consists of 13 residues. Trimming shortened V by 5 bases and J by 0 bases, and 10 bases separated the two germline ends. This CDR3 reads CSVHQVLNTEAFF. For the CDR3, the DNA is TGCAGCGTTCATCAGGTGTTGAACACTGAAGCTTTCTTT.

V gene TRBV28 combines with J gene TRBJ2-7, with 7 nucleotides matching TRBD1. Germline CDR1 MDHEN, CDR2 SYDVKM. This CDR3 is 13 amino acids long. V shed 4 bases and J 3 bases; nucleotides not matched to a gene: 3. The CDR3 loop reads CASSSGQVYEQYF. The DNA of the CDR3 is TGTGCCAGCAGTTCAGGACAGGTCTACGAGCAGTACTTC.

This clone is a singleton in its sample. The V call is TRBV6-5, the J call TRBJ2-7; TRBD2 might be the D (6 bases). V was shortened by 6 bases and J by 3 bases, with 12 bases between the two germline ends. Germline loops: CDR1 MNHEY, CDR2 SVGAGI. There are 13 residues in the CDR3. The CDR3 bases are TGTGCCAGCAGCATCGACGGGGGCTACGAGCAGTACTTC. Translated: CASSIDGGYEQYF.

The chain recombines TRBV19 with TRBJ1-2; possible D gene TRBD1, 5 bases. V dropped 6 bases and J dropped 2 bases, with 10 bases sitting between them. Germline V gene sequence: CDR1 LNHDA, CDR2 SQIVND (reference sequence). CDR3 length: 13 residues. The CDR3 spells CASSPGSNYGYTF. The CDR3, as DNA: TGTGCCAGTAGCCCAGGGTCAAACTATGGCTACACCTTC. The full variable domain, its missing parts supplied by reference TRBV19 and TRBJ1-2, is DGGITQSPKYLFRKEGQNVTLSCEQNLNHDAMYWYRQDPGQGLRLIYYSQIVNDFQKGDIAEGYSVSREKKESFPLTVTSAQKNPTAFYLCASSPGSNYGYTFGSGTRLTVV.

The rearrangement joins TRBV7-8 to TRBJ2-5, with D perhaps TRBD2 (5 bases). Germline assignment: CDR1 SGHVS and CDR2 FQNEAQ. The V gene lost 3 bases and the J gene lost 1 base, with 12 bases spanning the gap. The CDR3 spans 15 residues. In nucleotides, the CDR3 is TGTGCCAGCAGCTTTGAGGGAGTCCTCCAAGAGACCCAGTACTTC. Protein product: CASSFEGVLQETQYF.

V is TRBV30 and J is TRBJ1-5; D is possibly TRBD1 (6 bases). V shed 0 bases and J shed 7 bases, with 16 bases lying between them. The germline CDR1 and CDR2 sequences are GTSNPN and SVGIG (reference sequence). CDR3 size: 15 residues. The DNA of the CDR3 is TGTGCCTGGAGTGTGTGGGGGGGAGACAGGCAGCCCCAGCATTTT. Translating it yields CAWSVWGGDRQPQHF.

The V and J genes are TRBV5-1 and TRBJ1-2, with TRBD1 matching over 8 bases. The germline V gene encodes CDR1 SGHRS and CDR2 YFSETQ. This CDR3 has 16 residues. The V segment lost 3 bases and the J segment 1 base; nucleotides outside the gene matches: 8. DNA for the CDR3: TGCGCCAGCAGCTCAAGGGGACAGGACCTTAACTATGGCTACACCTTC. The encoded protein is CASSSRGQDLNYGYTF. The full variable domain, in which reference TRBV5-1 and TRBJ1-2 provide the parts outside the CDR3, is KAGVTQTPRYLIKTRGQQVTLSCSPISGHRSVSWYQQTPGQGLQFLFEYFSETQRNKGNFPGRFSGRQFSNSRSEMNVSTLELGDSALYLCASSSRGQDLNYGYTFGSGTRLTVV.

There are a few counts of this clone. The CDR3 here is CASSYRGTGELFF. CDR3 nucleotide sequence: TGTGCCAGCAGTTACAGGGGCACCGGGGAGCTGTTTTTT. This chain joins TRBV6-2 or TRBV6-3 and TRBJ2-2; D might be TRBD1 (5 bases). Per germline, CDR1 MNHEY and CDR2 SVGEGT. Trimming pared 2 bases from V and 4 bases from J, leaving 5 bases between. CDR3 length: 13 amino acids.

Here the CDR3 reads CAWNLLGALGETQYF. The CDR3 bases are TGTGCCTGGAATCTCCTGGGGGCTCTAGGAGAGACCCAGTACTTC. The chain carries TRBV30 and TRBJ2-5, with a tentative D call TRBD1 (6 bases). Per germline, CDR1 GTSNPN and CDR2 SVGIG (reference sequence). This CDR3 spans 15 amino acids. V was trimmed by 4 bases and J by 4 bases, leaving 19 bases between them. Variable domain in full (rest from reference TRBV30 and TRBJ2-5): SQTIHQWPATLVQPVGSPLSLECTVEGTSNPNLYWYRQAAGRGLQLLFYSVGIGQISSEVPQNLSASRPQDRQFILSSKKLLLSDSGFYLCAWNLLGALGETQYFGPGTRLLVL.

The chain is built from TRBV7-6 and TRBJ2-1; 12 bases are shared with TRBD2. The CDR3 has 18 residues. Per the germline V gene, CDR1 is SGHVS and CDR2 is FNYEAQ. The junction had 10 bases not matched to a gene; V was cut back by 0 bases and J by 7 bases. The CDR3 protein is CASSLARLAGDGGNEQFF. In DNA form, the CDR3 reads TGTGCCAGCAGCTTAGCGAGACTAGCGGGAGATGGAGGGAATGAGCAGTTCTTC.

The genes are TRBV5-6 and TRBJ1-2; D not resolved. CDR3 length equals 13 residues. Germline V gene sequence: CDR1 SGHDT, CDR2 YYEEEE. The ends were cut back, 4 bases at V and 3 bases at J, with 10 bases in the middle. The CDR3 nucleotides read TGTGCCAGCAGCCCGGAGCGGTACTATGGCTACACCTTC. Its protein product is CASSPERYYGYTF.

This clone was observed a handful of times. This chain joins TRBV28 and TRBJ1-2, with D possibly being TRBD1 (5 bases). The CDR3 is 15 amino acids. Germline V gene lookup returns CDR1 MDHEN and CDR2 SYDVKM. Trimming stripped 2 bases from V and 1 base from J, with 11 bases between. CDR3 in DNA: TGTGCCAGCAGTTTACATCGACAGAATAACTATGGCTACACCTTC. Its translation is CASSLHRQNNYGYTF.

The chain links TRBV4-2 to TRBJ2-7; 9 nucleotides line up with TRBD2. The V gene's germline CDR1 is LGHNA and CDR2 YNFKEQ. The J segment lost 4 bases and the V segment lost 2 bases, leaving 15 bases of the junction unmatched. There are 18 residues in the CDR3. In nucleotides, the CDR3 is TGTGCCAGCAGCCAACGTGTAGCGGGGGCCACTCAAAGTTACGAGCAGTACTTC. Translating it yields CASSQRVAGATQSYEQYF.

The rearrangement joins TRBV24-1 to TRBJ1-5; TRBD1 might be the D (5 bases). In germline, CDR1 is KGHDR, CDR2 SFDVKD. This CDR3 region has 14 residues. Trimming cost V 3 bases and J 4 bases, with 9 bases left between them. The CDR3: CATSDRQINQPQHF. The CDR3 DNA follows: TGTGCCACCAGTGATCGACAGATAAATCAGCCCCAGCATTTT.

The chain couples TRBV6-2 or TRBV6-3 to TRBJ1-1; tentatively, D is TRBD1 (6 bases). The CDR3 extends over 14 amino acids. The germline V and J ends were trimmed by 6 bases and 4 bases, with 15 bases remaining between them. CDR1 is MNHEY, CDR2 SVGEGT, per germline. CDR3 sequence: CASSPNRVGTEAFF. The CDR3 DNA is TGTGCCAGCAGCCCGAACAGGGTGGGCACTGAAGCTTTCTTT.

The chain employs TRBV30 and TRBJ1-5; weak D call: TRBD1 (5 bases). Germline-derived CDR1 and CDR2 are GTSNPN and SVGIG (reference sequence). V lost 3 bases, J lost 9 bases, and 21 bases lay in between. The CDR3 is 15 residues long. The CDR3 DNA reads TGTGCCTGGAGGACGGGACGGGGGGAAAACGGGCCCCAGCATTTT. It codes for CAWRTGRGENGPQHF.

The chain has TRBV7-9 and TRBJ1-2; D may be TRBD1 (6 bases). V was clipped by 7 bases and J by 8 bases, with 14 bases between them. Per the germline V gene, CDR1 is SEHNR and CDR2 is FQNEAQ (reference sequence). The CDR3 contains 12 residues. CDR3 sequence: CASNGGAEGYTF. The CDR3 DNA reads as TGTGCCAGCAATGGGGGGGCGGAGGGCTACACCTTC.

This clone was detected only once. The rearrangement links TRBV6-2 or TRBV6-3 to TRBJ1-1, with TRBD1 as a possible D gene (5 bases). Germline assignment: CDR1 MNHEY and CDR2 SVGEGT. Trimming pared 4 bases from V and 8 bases from J, leaving 11 bases between. The CDR3 contains 12 residues. CDR3 sequence (DNA): TGTGCCAGCAGTTCGACGGGGGTGGAAGCTTTCTTT. This gives the protein CASSSTGVEAFF.

This chain joins TRBV5-1 and TRBJ2-5; 7 nucleotides align to TRBD2. There are 15 residues in the CDR3. The V and J ends lost 7 bases and 6 bases, in that order; junction bases with no gene match: 15. CDR1 is SGHRS and CDR2 is YFSETQ in the germline V gene. CDR3 amino acids: CASSPGAGDGQTQYF. As DNA, the CDR3 is TGCGCCAGCTCCCCCGGCGCGGGAGATGGGCAGACCCAGTACTTC.

The sample holds a few counts of this clone. The chain recombines TRBV6-4 with TRBJ1-1; a possible D gene is TRBD1 (5 bases). The germline CDR1 and CDR2 sequences are MRHNA and SNTAGT. The CDR3 has 14 amino acids. Trimming stripped 6 bases from V and 0 bases from J, with 11 bases between. The DNA for the CDR3 is TGTGCCAGCAGCGCCGGGGGGGTGAACACTGAAGCTTTCTTT. It is translated as CASSAGGVNTEAFF.

The chain carries TRBV6-5 and TRBJ1-1; 9 bases fit TRBD1. The germline V gene encodes CDR1 MNHEY and CDR2 SVGAGI. The CDR3 is made up of 15 amino acids. The V gene end was trimmed by 6 bases and the J gene end by 1 base; junction bases not matched to a gene: 6. The CDR3 nucleotides read TGTGCCAGCAGGCGGAACAGGGGGCGGAACACTGAAGCTTTCTTT. Its translation is CASRRNRGRNTEAFF.